This TCR beta chain was found in a study of cytomegalovirus exposure and HLA in healthy donors. Produced via immunoSEQ multiplex PCR; TCRdb's table is partial and in-frame only. Among about 360,000 clones listed, about nine tenths were seen once. This CDR3 spans 11 amino acids. CDR1 and CDR2 from the germline V gene are MNHNS and SASEGT. The germline V and J ends were trimmed by 7 bases and 3 bases, with 7 bases remaining between them. The source of this sequence is a woman younger than 35 in good health and CMV-seronegative. The chain has TRBV6-1 and TRBJ2-7, with D hard to call. The sample taken for sequencing was PBMCs. CDR3 DNA sequence: TGTGCCAGCAACTACGACTACGAGCAGTACTTC. Encoded protein: CASNYDYEQYF.